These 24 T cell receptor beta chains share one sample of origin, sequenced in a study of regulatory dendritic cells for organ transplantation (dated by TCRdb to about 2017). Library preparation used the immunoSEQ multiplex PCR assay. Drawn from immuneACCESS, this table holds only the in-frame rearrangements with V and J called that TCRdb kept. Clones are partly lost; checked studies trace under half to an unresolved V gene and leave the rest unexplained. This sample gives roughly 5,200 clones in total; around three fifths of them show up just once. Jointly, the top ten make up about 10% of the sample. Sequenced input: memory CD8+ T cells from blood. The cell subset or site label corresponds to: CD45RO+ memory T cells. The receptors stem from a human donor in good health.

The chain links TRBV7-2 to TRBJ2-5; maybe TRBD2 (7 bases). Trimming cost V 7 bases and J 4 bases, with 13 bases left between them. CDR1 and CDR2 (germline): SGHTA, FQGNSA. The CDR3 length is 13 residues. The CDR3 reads CASTRGAGETQYF. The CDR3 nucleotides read TGTGCCAGCACCCGGGGGGCGGGAGAGACCCAGTACTTC.

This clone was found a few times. CDR3 sequence: CASSSLGSVDTGELFF. Here the CDR3 DNA reads TGTGCCAGTAGTTCCCTAGGGAGCGTAGACACCGGGGAGCTGTTTTTT. The chain couples TRBV19 to TRBJ2-2, with D possibly being TRBD2 (5 bases). The CDR3 contains 16 residues. V was shortened by 5 bases and J by 3 bases, with 16 bases between the two germline ends. Germline V lookup: CDR1 LNHDA, CDR2 SQIVND (reference sequence).

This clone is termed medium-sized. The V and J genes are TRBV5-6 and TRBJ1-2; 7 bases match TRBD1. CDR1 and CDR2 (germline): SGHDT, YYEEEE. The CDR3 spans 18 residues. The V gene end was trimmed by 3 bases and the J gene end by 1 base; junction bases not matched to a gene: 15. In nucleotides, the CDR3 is TGTGCCAGCAGCTATGTGCCCGGGCGACAGGGAAATAACTATGGCTACACCTTC. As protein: CASSYVPGRQGNNYGYTF.

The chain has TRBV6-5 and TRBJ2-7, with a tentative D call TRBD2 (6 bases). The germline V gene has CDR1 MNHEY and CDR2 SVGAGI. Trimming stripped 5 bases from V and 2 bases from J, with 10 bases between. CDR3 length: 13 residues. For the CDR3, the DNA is TGTGCCAGCAGTCCGCGGGGCCCCTACGAGCAGTACTTC. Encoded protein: CASSPRGPYEQYF.

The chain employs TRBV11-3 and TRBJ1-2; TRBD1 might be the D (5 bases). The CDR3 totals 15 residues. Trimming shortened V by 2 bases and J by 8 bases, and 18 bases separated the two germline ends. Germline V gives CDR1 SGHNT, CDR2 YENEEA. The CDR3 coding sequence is TGTGCCAGCAGCTTAAGACTCGGGAGGGGCGACGGCTACACCTTC. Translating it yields CASSLRLGRGDGYTF.

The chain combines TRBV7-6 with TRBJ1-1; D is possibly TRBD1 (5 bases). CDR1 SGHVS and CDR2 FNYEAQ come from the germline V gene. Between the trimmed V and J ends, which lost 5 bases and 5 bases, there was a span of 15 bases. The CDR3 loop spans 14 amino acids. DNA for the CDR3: TGTGCCAGCAGCCCGGGCGGGGGAGCGACTGAAGCTTTCTTT. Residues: CASSPGGGATEAFF.

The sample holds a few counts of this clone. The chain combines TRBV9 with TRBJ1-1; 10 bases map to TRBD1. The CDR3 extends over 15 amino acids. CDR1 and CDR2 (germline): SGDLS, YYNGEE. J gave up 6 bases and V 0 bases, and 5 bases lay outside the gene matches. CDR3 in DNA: TGTGCCAGCAGCGTAGAGGACAGGGGGTGGGCTGAAGCTTTCTTT. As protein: CASSVEDRGWAEAFF.

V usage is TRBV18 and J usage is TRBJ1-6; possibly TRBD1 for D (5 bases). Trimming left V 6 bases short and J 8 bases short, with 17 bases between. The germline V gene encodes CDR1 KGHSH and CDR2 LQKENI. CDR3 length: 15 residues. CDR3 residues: CASSLKRRGDSPLHF. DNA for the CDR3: TGTGCCAGCTCCCTAAAACGGAGGGGCGATTCACCCCTCCACTTT. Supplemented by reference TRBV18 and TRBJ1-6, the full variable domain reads NAGVMQNPRHLVRRRGQEARLRCSPMKGHSHVYWYRQLPEEGLKFMVYLQKENIIDESGMPKERFSAEFPKEGPSILRIQQVVRGDSAAYFCASSLKRRGDSPLHFGNGTRLTVT.

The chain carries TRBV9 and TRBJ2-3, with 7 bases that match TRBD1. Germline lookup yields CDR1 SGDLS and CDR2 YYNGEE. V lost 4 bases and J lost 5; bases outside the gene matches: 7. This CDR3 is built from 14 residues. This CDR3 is CASSLDRAGDTQYF. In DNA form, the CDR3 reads TGTGCCAGCAGCCTTGACAGGGCCGGAGATACGCAGTATTTT.

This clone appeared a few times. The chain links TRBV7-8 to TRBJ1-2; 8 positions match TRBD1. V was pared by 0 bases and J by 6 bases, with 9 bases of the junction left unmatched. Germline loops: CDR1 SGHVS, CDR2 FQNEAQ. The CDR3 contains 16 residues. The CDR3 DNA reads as TGTGCCAGCAGCTTAGCCTCGGGGCCAGGGGGCGATGGCTACACCTTC. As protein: CASSLASGPGGDGYTF.

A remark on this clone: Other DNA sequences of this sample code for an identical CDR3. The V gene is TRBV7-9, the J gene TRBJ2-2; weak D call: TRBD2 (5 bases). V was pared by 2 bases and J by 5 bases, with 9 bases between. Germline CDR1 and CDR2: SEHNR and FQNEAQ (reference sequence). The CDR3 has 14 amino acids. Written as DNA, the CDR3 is TGTGCCAGCAGCTTAACGCCGGGGACCGGGGAGCTGTTTTTT. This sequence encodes CASSLTPGTGELFF.

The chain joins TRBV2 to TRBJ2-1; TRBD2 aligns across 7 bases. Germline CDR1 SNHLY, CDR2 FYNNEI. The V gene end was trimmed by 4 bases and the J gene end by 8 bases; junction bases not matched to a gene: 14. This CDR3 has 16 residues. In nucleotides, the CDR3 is TGTGCCAGCAGTGGGGAGCGGGACTACCTCCTCTATGAGCAGTTCTTC. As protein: CASSGERDYLLYEQFF.

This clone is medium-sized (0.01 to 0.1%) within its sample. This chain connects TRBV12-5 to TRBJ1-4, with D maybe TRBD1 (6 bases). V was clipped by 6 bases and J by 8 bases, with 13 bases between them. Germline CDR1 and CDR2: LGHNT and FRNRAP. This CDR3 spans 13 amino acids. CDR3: CASGNRVSEKLFF. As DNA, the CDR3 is TGTGCTAGTGGAAACAGGGTTTCGGAAAAACTGTTTTTT.

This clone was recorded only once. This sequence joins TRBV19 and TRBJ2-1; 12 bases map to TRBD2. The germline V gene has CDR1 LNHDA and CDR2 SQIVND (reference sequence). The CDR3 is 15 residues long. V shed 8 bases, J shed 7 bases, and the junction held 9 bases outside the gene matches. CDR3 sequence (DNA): TGTGCCAGTCAAGCGGGGACTAGCGGGTCGAATGAGCAGTTCTTC. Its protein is CASQAGTSGSNEQFF.

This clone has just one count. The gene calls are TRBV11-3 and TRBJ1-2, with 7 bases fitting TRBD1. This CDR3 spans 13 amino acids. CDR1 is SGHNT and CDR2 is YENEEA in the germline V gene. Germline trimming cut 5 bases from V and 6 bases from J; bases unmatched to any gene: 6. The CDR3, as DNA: TGTGCCAGCAGCCATGACAGGGTCGATGGCTACACCTTC. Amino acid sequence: CASSHDRVDGYTF.

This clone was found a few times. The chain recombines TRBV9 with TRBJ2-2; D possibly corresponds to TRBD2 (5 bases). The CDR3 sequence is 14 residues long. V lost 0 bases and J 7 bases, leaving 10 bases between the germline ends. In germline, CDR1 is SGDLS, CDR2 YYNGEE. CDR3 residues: CASSVAYRGGELFF. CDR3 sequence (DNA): TGTGCCAGCAGCGTAGCTTACCGGGGCGGGGAGCTGTTTTTT. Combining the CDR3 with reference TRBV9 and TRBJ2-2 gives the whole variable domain DSGVTQTPKHLITATGQRVTLRCSPRSGDLSVYWYQQSLDQGLQFLIQYYNGEERAKGNILERFSAQQFPDLHSELNLSSLELGDSALYFCASSVAYRGGELFFGEGSRLTVL.

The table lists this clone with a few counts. The CDR3 DNA sequence: TGTGCCAGCAGCTTGGTCCTAGACGGCTACGAGCAGTACTTC. This sequence encodes CASSLVLDGYEQYF. The chain is built from TRBV7-9 and TRBJ2-7; D ambiguous. The V end lost 3 bases, the J end lost 3 bases, and 12 bases lay between the germline ends. This CDR3 has 14 residues. The germline CDR1 and CDR2 sequences are SEHNR and FQNEAQ (reference sequence). The entire variable domain, with the rest obtained from reference TRBV7-9 and TRBJ2-7, is as follows: DTGVSQNPRHKITKRGQNVTFRCDPISEHNRLYWYRQTLGQGPEFLTYFQNEAQLEKSRLLSDRFSAERPKGSFSTLEIQRTEQGDSAMYLCASSLVLDGYEQYFGPGTRLTVT.

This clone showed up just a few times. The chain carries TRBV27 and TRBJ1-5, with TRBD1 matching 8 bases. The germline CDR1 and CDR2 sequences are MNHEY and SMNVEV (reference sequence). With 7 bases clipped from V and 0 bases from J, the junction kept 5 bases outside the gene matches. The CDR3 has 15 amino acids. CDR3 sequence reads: CASTSTGDSNQPQHF. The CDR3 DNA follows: TGTGCCAGCACCTCGACAGGGGATAGCAATCAGCCCCAGCATTTT.

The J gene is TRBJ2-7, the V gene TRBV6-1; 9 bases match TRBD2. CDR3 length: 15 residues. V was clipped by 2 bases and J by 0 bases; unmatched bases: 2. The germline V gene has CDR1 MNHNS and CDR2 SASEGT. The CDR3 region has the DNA TGTGCCAGCAGTGAAAATAGCGGGGGCTCCTACGAGCAGTACTTC. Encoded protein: CASSENSGGSYEQYF.

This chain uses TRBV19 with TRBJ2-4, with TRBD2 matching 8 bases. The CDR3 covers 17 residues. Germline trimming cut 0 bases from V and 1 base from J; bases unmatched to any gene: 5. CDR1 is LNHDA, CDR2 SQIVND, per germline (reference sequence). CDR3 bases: TGTGCCAGTAGTATAGAGGAGCGGGGGAAGGCCAAAAACATTCAGTACTTC. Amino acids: CASSIEERGKAKNIQYF. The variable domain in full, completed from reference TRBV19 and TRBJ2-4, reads DGGITQSPKYLFRKEGQNVTLSCEQNLNHDAMYWYRQDPGQGLRLIYYSQIVNDFQKGDIAEGYSVSREKKESFPLTVTSAQKNPTAFYLCASSIEERGKAKNIQYFGAGTRLSVL.

This chain's CDR3 is CASSDGGENKNIQYF. DNA for the CDR3: TGTGCCAGCAGCGATGGGGGGGAAAACAAAAACATTCAGTACTTC. This chain joins TRBV9 and TRBJ2-4; 7 nucleotides align to TRBD2. The CDR3 covers 15 residues. The junction had 6 bases not matched to a gene; V was cut back by 3 bases and J by 3 bases. Germline V gene data show CDR1 as SGDLS and CDR2 as YYNGEE.

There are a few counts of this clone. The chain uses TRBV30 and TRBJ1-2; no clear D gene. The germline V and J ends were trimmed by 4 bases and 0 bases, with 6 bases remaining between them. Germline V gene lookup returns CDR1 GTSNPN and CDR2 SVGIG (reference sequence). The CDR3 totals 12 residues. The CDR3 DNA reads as TGTGCCTGGACCGGAGCTAACTATGGCTACACCTTC. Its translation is CAWTGANYGYTF.

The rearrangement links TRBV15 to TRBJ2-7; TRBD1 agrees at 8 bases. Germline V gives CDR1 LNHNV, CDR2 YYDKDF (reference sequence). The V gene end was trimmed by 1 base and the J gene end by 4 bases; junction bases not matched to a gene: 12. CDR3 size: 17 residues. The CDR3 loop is CATSRGLGQDRVYEQYF. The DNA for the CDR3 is TGTGCCACCAGCAGAGGTTTGGGACAGGACAGGGTGTACGAGCAGTACTTC. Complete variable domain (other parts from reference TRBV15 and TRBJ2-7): DAMVIQNPRYQVTQFGKPVTLSCSQTLNHNVMYWYQQKSSQAPKLLFHYYDKDFNNEADTPDNFQSRRPNTSFCFLDIRSPGLGDTAMYLCATSRGLGQDRVYEQYFGPGTRLTVT.

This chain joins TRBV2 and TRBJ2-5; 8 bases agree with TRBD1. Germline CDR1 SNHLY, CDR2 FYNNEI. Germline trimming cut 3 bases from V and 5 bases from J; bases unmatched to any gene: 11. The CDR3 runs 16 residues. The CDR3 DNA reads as TGTGCCAGCAGTGACAGGGGGCGTGTGGGTACGGAGACCCAGTACTTC. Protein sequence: CASSDRGRVGTETQYF.